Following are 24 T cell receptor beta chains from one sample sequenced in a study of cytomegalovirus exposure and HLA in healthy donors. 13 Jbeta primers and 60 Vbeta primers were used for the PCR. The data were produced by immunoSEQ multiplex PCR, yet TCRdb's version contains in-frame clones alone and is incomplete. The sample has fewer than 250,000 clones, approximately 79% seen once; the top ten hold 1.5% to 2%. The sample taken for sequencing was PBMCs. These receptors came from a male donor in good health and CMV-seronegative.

This chain's CDR3 is CASSIWTSVYTDTQYF. The DNA for the CDR3 is TGTGCCAGTAGTATTTGGACTAGCGTTTACACAGATACGCAGTATTTT. This chain connects TRBV19 to TRBJ2-3; 9 nucleotides match TRBD2. The J segment lost 2 bases and the V segment lost 3 bases, leaving 6 bases of the junction unmatched. This CDR3 contains 16 residues. Per the germline V gene, CDR1 is LNHDA and CDR2 is SQIVND (reference sequence). The full variable domain, with the rest looked up from reference TRBV19 and TRBJ2-3, is DGGITQSPKYLFRKEGQNVTLSCEQNLNHDAMYWYRQDPGQGLRLIYYSQIVNDFQKGDIAEGYSVSREKKESFPLTVTSAQKNPTAFYLCASSIWTSVYTDTQYFGPGTRLTVL.

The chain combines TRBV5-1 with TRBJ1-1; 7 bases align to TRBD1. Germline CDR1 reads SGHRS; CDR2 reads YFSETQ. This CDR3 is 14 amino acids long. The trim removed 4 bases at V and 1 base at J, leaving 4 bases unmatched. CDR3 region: CASSGGQPNTEAFF. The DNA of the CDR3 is TGCGCCAGCAGCGGGGGACAGCCGAACACTGAAGCTTTCTTT. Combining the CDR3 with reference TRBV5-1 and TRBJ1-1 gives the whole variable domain KAGVTQTPRYLIKTRGQQVTLSCSPISGHRSVSWYQQTPGQGLQFLFEYFSETQRNKGNFPGRFSGRQFSNSRSEMNVSTLELGDSALYLCASSGGQPNTEAFFGQGTRLTVV.

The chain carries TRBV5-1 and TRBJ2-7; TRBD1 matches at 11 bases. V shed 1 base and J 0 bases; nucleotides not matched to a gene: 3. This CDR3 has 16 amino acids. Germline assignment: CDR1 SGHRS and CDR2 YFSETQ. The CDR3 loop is CASSLRTGGGSYEQYF. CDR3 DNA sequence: TGCGCCAGCAGCTTGCGGACAGGGGGCGGCTCCTACGAGCAGTACTTC. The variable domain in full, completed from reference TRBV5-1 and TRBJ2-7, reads KAGVTQTPRYLIKTRGQQVTLSCSPISGHRSVSWYQQTPGQGLQFLFEYFSETQRNKGNFPGRFSGRQFSNSRSEMNVSTLELGDSALYLCASSLRTGGGSYEQYFGPGTRLTVT.

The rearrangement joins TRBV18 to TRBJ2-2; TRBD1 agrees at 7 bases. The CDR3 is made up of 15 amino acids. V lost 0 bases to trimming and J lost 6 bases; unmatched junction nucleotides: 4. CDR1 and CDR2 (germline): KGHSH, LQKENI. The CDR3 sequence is CASSPPFTGAGELFF. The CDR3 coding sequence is TGTGCCAGCTCACCACCGTTCACAGGGGCCGGGGAGCTGTTTTTT.

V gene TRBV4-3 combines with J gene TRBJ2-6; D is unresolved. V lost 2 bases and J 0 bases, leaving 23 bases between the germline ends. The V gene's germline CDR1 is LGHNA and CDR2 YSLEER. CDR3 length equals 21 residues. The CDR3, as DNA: TGCGCCAGCAGCCAATTCGGCCCAGACGGCGGTCTTAGCTCTGGGGCCAACGTCCTGACTTTC. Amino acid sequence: CASSQFGPDGGLSSGANVLTF.

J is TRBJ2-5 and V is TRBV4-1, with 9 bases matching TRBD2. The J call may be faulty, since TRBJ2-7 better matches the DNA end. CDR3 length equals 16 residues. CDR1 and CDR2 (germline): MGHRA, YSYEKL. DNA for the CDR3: TGCGCCAGCAGCCAACACTTGACTAGCGGTAACTACGAGCAGTACTTC. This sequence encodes CASSQHLTSGNYEQYF.

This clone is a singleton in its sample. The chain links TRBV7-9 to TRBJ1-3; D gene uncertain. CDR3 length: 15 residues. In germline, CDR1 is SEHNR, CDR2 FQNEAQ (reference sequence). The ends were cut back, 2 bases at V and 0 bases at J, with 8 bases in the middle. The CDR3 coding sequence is TGTGCCAGCAGCTTATTTGGGAGCTCTGGAAACACCATATATTTT. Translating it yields CASSLFGSSGNTIYF.

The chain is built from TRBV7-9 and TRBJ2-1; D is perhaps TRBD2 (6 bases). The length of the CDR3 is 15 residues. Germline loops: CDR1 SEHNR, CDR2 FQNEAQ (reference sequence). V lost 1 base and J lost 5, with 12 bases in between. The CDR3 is CASSLGLGGDNEQFF. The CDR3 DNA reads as TGTGCCAGCAGCTTAGGACTGGGAGGAGACAATGAGCAGTTCTTC.

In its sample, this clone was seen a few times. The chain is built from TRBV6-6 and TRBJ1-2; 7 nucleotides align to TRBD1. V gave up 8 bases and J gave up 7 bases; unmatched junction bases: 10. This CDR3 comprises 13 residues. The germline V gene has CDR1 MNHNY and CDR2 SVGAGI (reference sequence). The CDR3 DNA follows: TGTGCCAGCGGATCGACAGGGAGATTTGGCTACACCTTC. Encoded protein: CASGSTGRFGYTF.

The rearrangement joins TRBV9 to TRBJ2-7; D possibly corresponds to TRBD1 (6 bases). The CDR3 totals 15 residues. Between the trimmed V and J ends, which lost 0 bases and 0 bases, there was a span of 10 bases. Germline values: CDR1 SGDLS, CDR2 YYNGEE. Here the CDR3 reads CASSVGGRSSYEQYF. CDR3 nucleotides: TGTGCCAGCAGCGTAGGGGGGCGGAGCTCCTACGAGCAGTACTTC.

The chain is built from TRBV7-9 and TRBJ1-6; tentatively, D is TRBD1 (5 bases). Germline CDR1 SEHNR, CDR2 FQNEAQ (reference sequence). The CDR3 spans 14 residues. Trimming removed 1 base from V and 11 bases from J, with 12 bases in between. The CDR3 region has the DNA TGTGCCAGCAGCTTAGGGGGCGTCAGGGCACCCCTCCACTTT. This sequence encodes CASSLGGVRAPLHF.

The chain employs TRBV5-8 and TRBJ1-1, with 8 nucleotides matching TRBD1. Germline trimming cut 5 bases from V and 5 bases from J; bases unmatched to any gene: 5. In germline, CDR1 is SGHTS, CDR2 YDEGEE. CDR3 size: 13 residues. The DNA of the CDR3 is TGTGCCAGCAGTTTACAGGGGGGAACTGAAGCTTTCTTT. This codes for CASSLQGGTEAFF.

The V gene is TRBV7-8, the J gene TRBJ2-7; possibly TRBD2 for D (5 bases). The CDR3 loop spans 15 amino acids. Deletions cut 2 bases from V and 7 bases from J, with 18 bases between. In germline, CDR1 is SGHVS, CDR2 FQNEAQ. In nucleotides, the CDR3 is TGTGCCAGCAGCTTACACGGGAAGGGATGGAGGGAGCAGTACTTC. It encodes CASSLHGKGWREQYF.

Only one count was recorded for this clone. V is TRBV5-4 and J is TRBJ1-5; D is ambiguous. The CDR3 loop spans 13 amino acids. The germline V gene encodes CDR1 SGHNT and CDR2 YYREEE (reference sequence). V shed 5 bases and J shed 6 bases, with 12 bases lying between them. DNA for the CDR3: TGTGCCAGCAGTCCGAGTCCCGGTCAGCCCCAGCATTTT. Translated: CASSPSPGQPQHF.

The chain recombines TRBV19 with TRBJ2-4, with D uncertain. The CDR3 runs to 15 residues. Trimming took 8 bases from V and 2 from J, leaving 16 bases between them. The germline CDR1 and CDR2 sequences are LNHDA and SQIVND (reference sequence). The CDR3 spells CASGQFSVTKNIQYF. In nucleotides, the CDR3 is TGTGCCAGTGGGCAGTTTTCGGTGACCAAAAACATTCAGTACTTC.

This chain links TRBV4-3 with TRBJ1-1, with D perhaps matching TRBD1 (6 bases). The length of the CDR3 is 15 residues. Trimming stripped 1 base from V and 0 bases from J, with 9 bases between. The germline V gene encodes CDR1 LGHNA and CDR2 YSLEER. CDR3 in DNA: TGCGCCAGCAGCCAAGCCGGGACATTGAACACTGAAGCTTTCTTT. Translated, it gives CASSQAGTLNTEAFF.

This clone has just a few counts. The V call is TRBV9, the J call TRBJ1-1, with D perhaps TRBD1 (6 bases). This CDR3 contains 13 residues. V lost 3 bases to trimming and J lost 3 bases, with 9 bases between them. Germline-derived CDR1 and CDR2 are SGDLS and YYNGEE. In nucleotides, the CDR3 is TGTGCCAGCAGCGCAACAGGGTACACTGAAGCTTTCTTT. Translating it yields CASSATGYTEAFF.

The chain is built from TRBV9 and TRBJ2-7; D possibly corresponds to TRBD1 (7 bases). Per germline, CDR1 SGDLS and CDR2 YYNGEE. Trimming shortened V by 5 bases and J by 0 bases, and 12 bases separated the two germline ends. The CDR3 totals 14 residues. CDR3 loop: CASSSGGTSYEQYF. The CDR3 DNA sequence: TGTGCCAGCAGTTCAGGGGGGACCTCCTACGAGCAGTACTTC.

The CDR3, as DNA: TGTGCCAGCAGGCATCCGCAGGGGGCTCGGACCGGGGAGCTGTTTTTT. Its protein is CASRHPQGARTGELFF. The V call is TRBV5-4, the J call TRBJ2-2, with 8 positions matching TRBD1. CDR3 length: 16 residues. The germline V gene has CDR1 SGHNT and CDR2 YYREEE (reference sequence). Losses at the gene ends were 5 bases for V and 5 bases for J; bases not matched to a gene: 11. The full variable domain, rest sourced from reference TRBV5-4 and TRBJ2-2, is ETGVTQSPTHLIKTRGQQVTLRCSSQSGHNTVSWYQQALGQGPQFIFQYYREEENGRGNFPPRFSGLQFPNYSSELNVNALELDDSALYLCASRHPQGARTGELFFGEGSRLTVL.

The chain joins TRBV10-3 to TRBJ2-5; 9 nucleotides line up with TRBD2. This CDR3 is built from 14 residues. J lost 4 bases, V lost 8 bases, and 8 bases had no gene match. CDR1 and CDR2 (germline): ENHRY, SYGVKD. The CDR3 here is CAILAGGPGETQYF. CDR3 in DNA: TGTGCCATCTTGGCGGGAGGGCCGGGAGAGACCCAGTACTTC.

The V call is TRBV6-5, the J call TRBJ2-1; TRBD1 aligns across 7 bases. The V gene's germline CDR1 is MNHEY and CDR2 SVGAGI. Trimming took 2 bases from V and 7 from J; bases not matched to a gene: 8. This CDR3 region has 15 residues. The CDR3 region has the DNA TGTGCCAGCAGTTACGATGGGACAGTAATGAATGAGCAGTTCTTC. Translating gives CASSYDGTVMNEQFF.

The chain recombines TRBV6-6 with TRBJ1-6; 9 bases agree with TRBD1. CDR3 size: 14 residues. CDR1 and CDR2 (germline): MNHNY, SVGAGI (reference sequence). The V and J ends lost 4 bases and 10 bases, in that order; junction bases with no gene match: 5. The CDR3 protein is CASSWDRDGSPLHF. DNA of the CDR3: TGTGCCAGCAGTTGGGACAGGGACGGCTCACCCCTCCACTTT.

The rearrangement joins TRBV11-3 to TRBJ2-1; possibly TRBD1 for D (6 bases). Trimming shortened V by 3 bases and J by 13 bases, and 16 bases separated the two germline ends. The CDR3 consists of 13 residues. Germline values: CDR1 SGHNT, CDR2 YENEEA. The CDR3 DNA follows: TGTGCCAGCAGCTTGGGACCCCAGGGGTTTCAGTTCTTC. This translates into CASSLGPQGFQFF.

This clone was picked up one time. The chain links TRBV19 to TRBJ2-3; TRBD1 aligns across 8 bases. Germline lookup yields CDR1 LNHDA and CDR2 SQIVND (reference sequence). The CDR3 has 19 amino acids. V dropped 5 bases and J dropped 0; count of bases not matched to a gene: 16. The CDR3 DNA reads TGTGCCAGTAGTCTCCTCCGACAGGGGCCTAGTACTAGCACAGATACGCAGTATTTT. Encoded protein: CASSLLRQGPSTSTDTQYF.